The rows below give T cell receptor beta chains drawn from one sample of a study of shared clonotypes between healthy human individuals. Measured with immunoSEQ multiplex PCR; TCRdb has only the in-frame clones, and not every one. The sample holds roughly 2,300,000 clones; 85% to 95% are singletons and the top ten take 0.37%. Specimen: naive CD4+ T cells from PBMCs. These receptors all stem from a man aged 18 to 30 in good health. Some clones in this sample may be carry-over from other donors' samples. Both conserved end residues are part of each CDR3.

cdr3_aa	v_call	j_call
CASTADPYNEQFF	TRBV5-1	TRBJ2-1
CASSRSRDRGPQHF	TRBV2	TRBJ1-5
CASSREATNEKLFF	TRBV5-6	TRBJ1-4
CASSPGGSDIQYF	TRBV2	TRBJ2-4
CSVGRESDEQFF	TRBV29-1	TRBJ2-1
CASSPGGVPRQNTGELFF	TRBV5-4	TRBJ2-2
CASSQAGGETQYF	TRBV4-1	TRBJ2-5
CASSPQGADNSPLHF	TRBV18	TRBJ1-6
CASSCHAVPGQYF	TRBV21-1	TRBJ2-7
CASSLAPDVGYEQYF	TRBV5-1	TRBJ2-7
CASWGGRDLF	TRBV13	TRBJ2-7
CASSLGSRVQETQYF	TRBV5-8	TRBJ2-5
CASSLAGGTYEQYF	TRBV5-1	TRBJ2-7
CASSLPRDEQFF	TRBV4-1	TRBJ2-1
CASSLGATLSYEQYF	TRBV7-9	TRBJ2-7
CASSIVSESGDQYF	TRBV19	TRBJ2-5
CASSNPGQVGNYGYTF	TRBV28	TRBJ1-2
CASSPGLAGGSNTGELFF	TRBV5-4	TRBJ2-2
CASSLRRERRQPQHF	TRBV28	TRBJ1-5
CASSADSSTDTQYF	TRBV9	TRBJ2-3
CASSAPRAGYTF	TRBV28	TRBJ1-2
CASSFGRPALGGYTF	TRBV5-1	TRBJ1-2
CASSQVSGNSPLHF	TRBV4-3	TRBJ1-6
CASSLRDSTYGYTF	TRBV5-1	TRBJ1-2
CASSPLTSGREETQYF	TRBV18	TRBJ2-5
CASSYSRGGLDTQYF	TRBV6-5	TRBJ2-3
CASSPGQPVYGYTF	TRBV10-2	TRBJ1-2
CASSLRGRIAEYNEQFF	TRBV7-6	TRBJ2-1
CASSLWGSGVLETQYF	TRBV5-1	TRBJ2-5
CSADRGETQYF	TRBV20-1	TRBJ2-5
CASSLGRWNPYSYNEQFF	TRBV5-6	TRBJ2-1
CASSFGSLGDRGTYEQYF	TRBV7-8	TRBJ2-7
CASSLPDFGPAGDTGELFF	TRBV7-9	TRBJ2-2
CASSFGINYGYTF	TRBV5-8	TRBJ1-2
CASCLAGACTDTQYF	TRBV6-5	TRBJ2-3
CSAAGTRSTDTQYF	TRBV29-1	TRBJ2-3